This TCR beta chain was sequenced in a study of cytomegalovirus exposure and HLA in healthy donors. This PCR relied on a set of 60 Vbeta primers and 13 Jbeta primers. The assay was immunoSEQ multiplex PCR, and TCRdb's table has in-frame clones only and misses some. Among fewer than 200,000 clones listed, less than 90% were seen once. The study, taken as a whole, reports: Later analysis identified 15,000 to 20,000 TCR beta sequences associated with HLA alleles, using a false discovery rate threshold of 0.05.

This clone was picked up a small number of times. The antigen is not known. This receptor was obtained from a woman between 50 and 59 years old in good health and CMV-seropositive. Sequencing used PBMCs.

The CDR3 region is CASSSRQGAYNEQFF. CDR3 nucleotides: TGTGCCAGCAGCTCTAGACAGGGGGCCTACAATGAGCAGTTCTTC. J is TRBJ2-1 and V is TRBV7-2; 9 nucleotides match TRBD1. V trimming: 4 bases; J trimming: 2 bases; junction bases outside the gene matches: 3. The CDR3 length is 15 residues. Germline assignment: CDR1 SGHTA and CDR2 FQGNSA. The full variable domain, completed using reference TRBV7-2 and TRBJ2-1, is GAGVSQSPSNKVTEKGKDVELRCDPISGHTALYWYRQSLGQGLEFLIYFQGNSAPDKSGLPSDRFSAERTGGSVSTLTIQRTQQEDSAVYLCASSSRQGAYNEQFFGPGTRLTVL.